This T cell receptor (beta chain) was identified in a study of T-cell memory formation after mild COVID-19. This clonotype was picked up a small number of times. What it recognizes is unknown. Germline V gives CDR1 GTSNPN, CDR2 SVGIG (reference sequence). V lost 4 bases and J lost 2; bases outside the gene matches: 7. This CDR3 spans 15 amino acids. General study points: Pre-infection memory carried some responding clones, suggesting that cross-reactive memory joined.

Using constant-segment primers, 5'RACE produced TCR alpha and TCR beta cDNA libraries carrying sample barcodes and UMIs. In TCRdb, the 5' RACE reads were re-called with MiXCR into one record per CDR3 protein. The data hold about 180,000 distinct CDR3 sequences, with more than 15% observed a single time. The receptor comes from an adult woman who had mild COVID-19 (a few samples of this study predate the infection). Cell type and time point are not known. The chain has TRBV30 and TRBJ2-3; 9 bases map to TRBD1. Sequenced input: PBMCs or a T cell subset sorted from them (not recorded which). The CDR3 spells CAWMDRGRPTDTQYF. CDR3 DNA: TGTGCCTGGATGGACAGGGGCCGCCCCACAGATACGCAGTATTTT.